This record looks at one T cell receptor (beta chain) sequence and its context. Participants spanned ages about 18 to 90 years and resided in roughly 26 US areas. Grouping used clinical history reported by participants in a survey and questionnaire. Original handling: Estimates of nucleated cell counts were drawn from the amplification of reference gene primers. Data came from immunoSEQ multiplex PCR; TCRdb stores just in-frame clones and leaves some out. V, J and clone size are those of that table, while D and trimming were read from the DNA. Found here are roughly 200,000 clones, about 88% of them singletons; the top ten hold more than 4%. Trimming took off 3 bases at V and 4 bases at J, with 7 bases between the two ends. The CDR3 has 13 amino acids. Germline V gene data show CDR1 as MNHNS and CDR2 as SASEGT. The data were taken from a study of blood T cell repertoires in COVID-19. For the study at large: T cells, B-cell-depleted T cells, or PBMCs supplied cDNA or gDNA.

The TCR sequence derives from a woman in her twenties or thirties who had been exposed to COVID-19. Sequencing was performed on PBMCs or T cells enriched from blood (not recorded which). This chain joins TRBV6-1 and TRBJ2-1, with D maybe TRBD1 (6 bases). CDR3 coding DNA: TGTGCCAGCAGTGAGGACAGTTACAATGAGCAGTTCTTC. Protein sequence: CASSEDSYNEQFF.